This T cell receptor beta chain is drawn from a study of blood T cells in healthy people across ages. As for the study in general: Every two T cells gave about one barcoded beta molecule via template switching.

The sample, approximately 10 milliliters of peripheral blood, was drawn from each donor. A second PCR, run for roughly 6 to 11 cycles, used a sample-barcoded 5' primer plus a J-beta primer mix. Each CDR3 protein gets one entry after TCRdb re-called the 5' RACE reads with MiXCR. The table shows around 800,000 distinct CDR3 sequences, with approximately 24% occurring only once. The CDR3 sequence is 11 residues long. The germline CDR1 and CDR2 sequences are LNHNV and YYDKDF (reference sequence). This sample was also put to use in a study of T cells of mothers and their children. As reported in that work: Related and unrelated pairs show similar shaping of TCR recombination output by thymic selection.

J is TRBJ2-4 and V is TRBV15; no firm D call. The sample taken for sequencing was blood. This TCR derives from a boy younger than 18 in good health. CDR3 loop: CPRPNPAIQYF. In DNA form, the CDR3 reads TGTCCCCGGCCCAATCCAGCCATTCAGTACTTC.